This T cell receptor beta chain was found in a study of T-cell memory formation after mild COVID-19. Notes on the study in general: Balance between CD4 and CD8 was seen in clones contracting day 15 to 85, and a CD4+ lean was seen in later expanders.

Researchers used 5'RACE with constant-segment primers to make TCR alpha and TCR beta cDNA libraries that carry sample barcodes and UMIs. Using its own MiXCR run on the 5' RACE reads, TCRdb lists one record per CDR3 protein. The sample shows tens of thousands of distinct CDR3 sequences, around a quarter of them seen only once. On this clonotype: As yet, its antigen is unknown.

The CDR3 totals 14 residues. Germline V gives CDR1 SGHRS, CDR2 YFSETQ. Trimming took off 4 bases at V and 8 bases at J, with 16 bases between the two ends. This chain links TRBV5-1 with TRBJ2-1; D is unresolved. The sequence was collected from a man between 18 and 29 years old who had mild COVID-19 (a few samples of this study predate the infection). Cell type and time point are not known. The specimen sequenced was PBMCs or a T cell subset sorted from them (not recorded which). CDR3 nucleotides: TGCGCCAGCAGCCCGGACCCCAATGGGGATGAGCAGTTCTTC. It encodes CASSPDPNGDEQFF. The whole variable domain, filled in from reference TRBV5-1 and TRBJ2-1, reads KAGVTQTPRYLIKTRGQQVTLSCSPISGHRSVSWYQQTPGQGLQFLFEYFSETQRNKGNFPGRFSGRQFSNSRSEMNVSTLELGDSALYLCASSPDPNGDEQFFGPGTRLTVL.